Listed here are 18 T cell receptor beta chains from one sample, sequenced in a study of T cell responses to AZD1222 COVID-19 vaccine. Using immunoSEQ multiplex PCR, the repertoire was profiled, and TCRdb retains in-frame clones only, with some absent. The sample has about 72,000 clones; about nine tenths are singletons. The sample in question was peripheral blood, obtained 28 days after the second AZD1222 dose. The receptors derive from an adult who received the AZD1222 COVID-19 vaccine.

The chain uses TRBV4-1 and TRBJ1-1; no clear D. The CDR3 runs to 14 residues. CDR1 MGHRA and CDR2 YSYEKL come from the germline V gene. V lost 4 bases and J 1 base, leaving 10 bases between the germline ends. CDR3 bases: TGCGCCAGCAGCCGATACCTCCCGAACACTGAAGCTTTCTTT. Translated, it gives CASSRYLPNTEAFF.

This chain connects TRBV28 to TRBJ2-1; TRBD2 is a possible D gene (6 bases). Germline V gene data show CDR1 as MDHEN and CDR2 as SYDVKM. The V gene lost 6 bases and the J gene lost 10 bases, with 16 bases spanning the gap. The CDR3 runs 13 residues. This CDR3 reads CASRQGGEGEQFF. Written as DNA, the CDR3 is TGTGCCAGCAGGCAGGGAGGAGAGGGGGAGCAGTTCTTC.

The J gene is TRBJ1-2, the V gene TRBV18; 7 bases align to TRBD1. V gave up 2 bases and J gave up 5 bases; unmatched junction bases: 8. The germline CDR1 and CDR2 sequences are KGHSH and LQKENI. The CDR3 runs 15 residues. Here the CDR3 DNA reads TGTGCCAGCTCACCAAGACAGGGAGTGGAATATGGCTACACCTTC. It specifies CASSPRQGVEYGYTF.

The chain recombines TRBV7-2 with TRBJ2-2, with TRBD2 identical over 7 bases. With 6 bases clipped from V and 6 bases from J, the junction kept 7 bases outside the gene matches. The CDR3 sequence is 14 residues long. Germline lookup yields CDR1 SGHTA and CDR2 FQGNSA. In DNA form, the CDR3 reads TGTGCCAGCAGTTCAGCGGGGAGTGCCGGGGAGCTGTTTTTT. This gives the protein CASSSAGSAGELFF.

The chain links TRBV12-5 to TRBJ2-7, with a tentative D call TRBD1 (6 bases). Germline assignment: CDR1 LGHNT and CDR2 FRNRAP. Trimming took off 3 bases at V and 2 bases at J, with 17 bases between the two ends. The CDR3 has 16 amino acids. DNA of the CDR3: TGTGCTAGTGGTTTCTTCGGACCGACAGGCGCCTACGAGCAGTACTTC. Translated, it gives CASGFFGPTGAYEQYF.

The genes are TRBV6-5 and TRBJ2-7; 7 nucleotides match TRBD1. Per germline, CDR1 MNHEY and CDR2 SVGAGI. Trimming took 2 bases from V and 5 from J; bases not matched to a gene: 6. The CDR3 length is 14 residues. The CDR3 loop reads CASSYDRQGHEQYF. The DNA of the CDR3 is TGTGCCAGCAGTTACGACCGACAGGGCCACGAGCAGTACTTC.

The rearrangement links TRBV30 to TRBJ1-1; D remains unclear. The germline V gene has CDR1 GTSNPN and CDR2 SVGIG (reference sequence). CDR3 size: 14 residues. The ends were cut back, 0 bases at V and 0 bases at J, with 8 bases in the middle. The CDR3 protein is CAWSVSPLNTEAFF. CDR3 nucleotides: TGTGCCTGGAGTGTAAGCCCATTGAACACTGAAGCTTTCTTT.

The chain has TRBV7-2 and TRBJ2-1; D may be TRBD2 (5 bases). V was pared by 5 bases and J by 7 bases, with 18 bases between. Germline lookup yields CDR1 SGHTA and CDR2 FQGNSA. The CDR3 extends over 15 amino acids. In DNA form, the CDR3 reads TGTGCCAGCAGCCCGCTGGCGGTAGCGTCTAATGAGCAGTTCTTC. Protein: CASSPLAVASNEQFF.

V gene TRBV10-3 combines with J gene TRBJ1-2, with a tentative D call TRBD1 (5 bases). Germline V gene lookup returns CDR1 ENHRY and CDR2 SYGVKD. Trimming pared 4 bases from V and 3 bases from J, leaving 12 bases between. The CDR3 spans 14 residues. CDR3: CAISGGVVDYGYTF. CDR3 sequence (DNA): TGTGCCATCAGTGGGGGGGTCGTTGACTATGGCTACACCTTC.

The chain links TRBV2 to TRBJ2-2; D ambiguous. The CDR3 spans 16 residues. Germline values: CDR1 SNHLY, CDR2 FYNNEI. With 7 bases removed from V and 1 base from J, the gap between germline ends came to 16 bases. CDR3 protein: CASTRTITWNTGELFF. The CDR3 DNA sequence: TGTGCCAGCACCCGGACCATTACGTGGAACACCGGGGAGCTGTTTTTT.

J is TRBJ2-1 and V is TRBV2, with 12 bases matching TRBD2. The length of the CDR3 is 18 residues. J gave up 7 bases and V 6 bases, and 16 bases lay outside the gene matches. Germline values: CDR1 SNHLY, CDR2 FYNNEI. CDR3: CASRTFFLAGGPGNEQFF. The CDR3 nucleotides read TGTGCCAGCAGGACCTTTTTTCTAGCGGGAGGGCCGGGAAATGAGCAGTTCTTC.

J is TRBJ2-5 and V is TRBV5-1, with 11 bases fitting TRBD2. V lost 2 bases and J lost 3; bases outside the gene matches: 9. The CDR3 runs to 17 residues. CDR1 is SGHRS, CDR2 YFSETQ, per germline. The CDR3 coding sequence is TGCGCCAGCAGCTTTGGCACGTTAGCGGGAGGGAAAGAGACCCAGTACTTC. This codes for CASSFGTLAGGKETQYF.

The V and J genes are TRBV6-5 and TRBJ2-2, with D tentatively TRBD2 (5 bases). This CDR3 contains 15 residues. Germline V gives CDR1 MNHEY, CDR2 SVGAGI. V gave up 6 bases and J gave up 4 bases, with 15 bases separating them. CDR3 region: CASRPEGRGTGELFF. The CDR3 bases are TGTGCCAGCAGACCCGAGGGCCGTGGCACCGGGGAGCTGTTTTTT.

The rearrangement links TRBV5-1 to TRBJ1-2; D is possibly TRBD1 (5 bases). The CDR3 has 15 residues. Germline lookup yields CDR1 SGHRS and CDR2 YFSETQ. V dropped 3 bases and J dropped 6 bases, with 18 bases sitting between them. This CDR3 reads CASSYRDQGMDGYTF. DNA for the CDR3: TGCGCCAGCAGCTATAGGGACCAGGGTATGGATGGCTACACCTTC.

The gene calls are TRBV11-3 and TRBJ2-1; D may be TRBD1 or TRBD2 (5 bases each). This CDR3 has 16 amino acids. Per germline, CDR1 SGHNT and CDR2 YENEEA. Trimming removed 0 bases at V and 0 bases at J, with 9 bases between. CDR3 sequence reads: CASSLDSGSSYNEQFF. In DNA, the CDR3 is TGTGCCAGCAGCTTAGATTCAGGGAGCTCCTACAATGAGCAGTTCTTC.

The chain uses TRBV7-3 and TRBJ2-2; D might be TRBD2 (6 bases). Germline values: CDR1 SGHTA, CDR2 FQGTGA. V shed 2 bases and J shed 1 base, with 11 bases lying between them. The CDR3 spans 16 residues. Here the CDR3 DNA reads TGTGCCAGCAGCTTAGGGGCGGAGGGGAACACCGGGGAGCTGTTTTTT. Translated: CASSLGAEGNTGELFF.

V is TRBV6-5 and J is TRBJ1-2, with TRBD1 matching 9 bases. The V segment lost 6 bases and the J segment 4 bases; nucleotides outside the gene matches: 3. The germline CDR1 and CDR2 sequences are MNHEY and SVGAGI. This CDR3 comprises 13 residues. Written as DNA, the CDR3 is TGTGCCAGCAGGGACAGGGGACGCTATGGCTACACCTTC. Protein sequence: CASRDRGRYGYTF.

The chain joins TRBV6-5 to TRBJ2-3, with a weak D call TRBD1 (5 bases). V was trimmed by 2 bases and J by 2 bases, leaving 8 bases between them. CDR1 and CDR2 (germline): MNHEY, SVGAGI. This CDR3 spans 14 amino acids. The CDR3 DNA follows: TGTGCCAGCAGTTACCGGACACACACAGATACGCAGTATTTT. It encodes CASSYRTHTDTQYF.